The next 9 T cell receptor beta chains were all read from a single sample in a study of monozygotic twins with inflammatory bowel disease. TCRdb re-called the 5' RACE reads and gives one entry per CDR3 protein, without DNA. This sample's clone table lists about 99,000 distinct CDR3 sequences. Sequenced material: blood. The receptors originated from a human donor with ulcerative colitis or Crohn's disease, or a healthy co-twin of an affected twin (not recorded which).

This chain uses TRBV30 with TRBJ1-2. CDR3 length: 12 amino acids. Germline V gene sequence: CDR1 GTSNPN, CDR2 SVGIG (reference sequence). CDR3 residues: CAWSLGNYGYTF.

The rearrangement joins TRBV10-3 to TRBJ2-2. There are 13 residues in the CDR3. CDR1 ENHRY and CDR2 SYGVKD come from the germline V gene. The CDR3 spells CAISGYITGELFF.

J is TRBJ2-1 and V is TRBV7-2. The CDR3 has 15 residues. CDR1 is SGHTA, CDR2 FQGNSA, per germline. CDR3 amino acids: CASSLVAASYNEQFF.

The rearrangement uses TRBV7-8 and TRBJ1-5. The V gene's germline CDR1 is SGHVS and CDR2 FQNEAQ. The CDR3 loop spans 16 amino acids. The CDR3: CASSLELRRQNQPQHF.

Here the CDR3 reads CASSPRWRGIYGYTF. The genes are TRBV5-6 and TRBJ1-2; TCRdb picks TRBD1, but there is no DNA to check that call. The CDR3 covers 15 residues. Germline lookup yields CDR1 SGHDT and CDR2 YYEEEE.

CDR3 loop: CASSYSGGNLRSEQYF. J is TRBJ2-7 and V is TRBV6-2 or TRBV6-3; TCRdb names TRBD1, which stays unverified in the absence of DNA. In germline, CDR1 is MNHEY, CDR2 SVGEGT. There are 16 residues in the CDR3.

The chain couples TRBV7-2 to TRBJ2-5. From germline, CDR1 is SGHTA and CDR2 FQGNSA. This CDR3 is built from 14 residues. CDR3 in amino acids: CASSLALRTETQYF.

The chain employs TRBV7-2 and TRBJ2-3. In germline, CDR1 is SGHTA, CDR2 FQGNSA. This CDR3 is built from 11 residues. The CDR3 here is CASSLDGKQYF.

This chain uses TRBV2 with TRBJ2-7; the TCRdb call, TRBD1, lacks DNA for checking. Germline CDR1 SNHLY, CDR2 FYNNEI. The CDR3 is 15 amino acids. The CDR3 reads CASSGWTVGDLEQYF.